The 9 T cell receptor beta chains in this list originate from one sample, sequenced in a study of blood T cell repertoires in COVID-19. The repertoire was sequenced with immunoSEQ multiplex PCR; TCRdb's copy has only in-frame clones and lacks some. This table has 350,000 to 550,000 clones, 85% to 90% appearing once. The sequencing sample was made of peripheral blood. These receptors came from a woman aged 25 to 45 with acute or convalescent COVID-19.

The chain links TRBV2 to TRBJ2-5; maybe TRBD2 (5 bases). Trimming shortened V by 1 base and J by 2 bases, and 8 bases separated the two germline ends. The CDR3 is 14 residues long. CDR1 SNHLY and CDR2 FYNNEI come from the germline V gene. CDR3: CASSEVLGQETQYF. CDR3 sequence (DNA): TGTGCCAGCAGTGAAGTACTAGGACAAGAGACCCAGTACTTC. Together with reference TRBV2 and TRBJ2-5, the CDR3 gives the full variable domain: EPEVTQTPSHQVTQMGQEVILRCVPISNHLYFYWYRQILGQKVEFLVSFYNNEISEKSEIFDDQFSVERPDGSNFTLKIRSTKLEDSAMYFCASSEVLGQETQYFGPGTRLLVL.

This sequence joins TRBV7-9 and TRBJ2-1, with D hard to call. The CDR3 consists of 15 residues. The V and J ends lost 2 bases and 5 bases respectively, with 13 bases between them. In germline, CDR1 is SEHNR, CDR2 FQNEAQ (reference sequence). As DNA, the CDR3 is TGTGCCAGCAGCTTATTTGTCGGAGCCAACAATGAGCAGTTCTTC. This gives the protein CASSLFVGANNEQFF.

This chain uses TRBV10-3 with TRBJ1-1; 7 positions match TRBD1. The germline gives CDR1 ENHRY, CDR2 SYGVKD. Trimming removed 2 bases from V and 6 bases from J; junction bases left unmatched: 6. The CDR3 totals 14 residues. In DNA, the CDR3 is TGTGCCATCAGTGAGACGACAGGGATCCCTGAAGCTTTCTTT. It translates to CAISETTGIPEAFF.

This clone appeared once. DNA for the CDR3: TGCGCCAGCAGCTTGTCGACAGGGGCCCAGAACACTGAAGCTTTCTTT. Amino acid sequence: CASSLSTGAQNTEAFF. This rearrangement joins TRBV5-1 to TRBJ1-1; TRBD1 aligns across 8 bases. J gave up 1 base and V 1 base, and 6 bases lay outside the gene matches. The germline V gene has CDR1 SGHRS and CDR2 YFSETQ. The CDR3 sequence is 16 residues long.

This chain uses TRBV28 with TRBJ2-1, with D maybe TRBD2 (5 bases). V lost 6 bases, J lost 7 bases, and 19 bases lay in between. This CDR3 contains 15 residues. In germline, CDR1 is MDHEN, CDR2 SYDVKM. The CDR3 DNA follows: TGTGCCAGCAGCAAAGGGTGGCGGGTGGAGAATGAGCAGTTCTTC. Protein: CASSKGWRVENEQFF.

In DNA form, the CDR3 reads TGCAGTGCTAGTTTCGTCAGGGGGGATAGCAATCAGCCCCAGCATTTT. Translating gives CSASFVRGDSNQPQHF. V and J are TRBV20-1 and TRBJ1-5, with 7 positions matching TRBD1. CDR1 and CDR2 from the germline V gene are DFQATT and SNEGSKA (reference sequence). V lost 3 bases and J lost 0; bases outside the gene matches: 8. The CDR3 covers 16 residues.

Only a few counts were recorded for this clone. This chain joins TRBV7-9 and TRBJ2-7; 9 bases fit TRBD1. The V gene end was trimmed by 1 base and the J gene end by 5 bases; junction bases not matched to a gene: 6. The CDR3 loop spans 15 amino acids. From germline, CDR1 is SEHNR and CDR2 FQNEAQ (reference sequence). The CDR3 nucleotides are TGTGCCAGCAGCTTAGGAGGGACAGGGTTCGACGAGCAGTACTTC. It translates to CASSLGGTGFDEQYF. The full variable domain, with the rest looked up from reference TRBV7-9 and TRBJ2-7, is DTGVSQNPRHKITKRGQNVTFRCDPISEHNRLYWYRQTLGQGPEFLTYFQNEAQLEKSRLLSDRFSAERPKGSFSTLEIQRTEQGDSAMYLCASSLGGTGFDEQYFGPGTRLTVT.

J is TRBJ2-3 and V is TRBV20-1, with 8 bases identical to TRBD2. CDR1 and CDR2 (germline): DFQATT, SNEGSKA (reference sequence). Trimming took 3 bases from V and 2 from J; bases not matched to a gene: 4. The CDR3 loop spans 14 amino acids. The chain's CDR3 is CSASGAGVTDTQYF. CDR3 coding DNA: TGCAGTGCTAGTGGAGCGGGAGTCACAGATACGCAGTATTTT.

The CDR3 DNA reads as TGCGCCAGCAGCCATATAGGGACAGGGGACGAGCAGTACTTC. Translated, it gives CASSHIGTGDEQYF. The chain recombines TRBV4-1 with TRBJ2-7, with TRBD1 matching over 10 bases. This CDR3 has 14 amino acids. Trimming removed 3 bases from V and 5 bases from J; junction bases left unmatched: 4. Germline V gene data show CDR1 as MGHRA and CDR2 as YSYEKL.